Each of the 8 T cell receptor beta chains below was sequenced from the same sample in a study of cytomegalovirus exposure and HLA in healthy donors (dated by TCRdb to about 2017). Library construction relied on the immunoSEQ multiplex PCR assay. For the multiplex PCR, a mixture combining 60 forward primers for TCR Vbeta segments and 13 reverse primers for TCR Jbeta segments was used. Not all clones reach the TCRdb copy of this immuneACCESS table, which keeps in-frame sequences only. Checked studies attribute under half of the gap to unresolved V genes and leave the rest unexplained. Present in this sample are roughly 190,000 clones, 81% of which were seen just once. About 1.8% of the sample goes to the ten largest clones. Material: PBMCs. Receptors originate from a man younger than 35 in good health and CMV-seronegative.

This clone was counted a few times. V and J are TRBV11-2 and TRBJ1-1, with D hard to call. The CDR3 loop spans 13 amino acids. V was clipped by 5 bases and J by 2 bases, with 9 bases between them. The V gene's germline CDR1 is SGHAT and CDR2 FQNNGV. This CDR3 is CASSPGSNTEAFF. In nucleotides, the CDR3 is TGTGCCAGCAGCCCGGGGAGTAACACTGAAGCTTTCTTT.

The V gene is TRBV19, the J gene TRBJ1-1, with D unresolved. In germline, CDR1 is LNHDA, CDR2 SQIVND (reference sequence). This CDR3 contains 17 residues. V was shortened by 7 bases and J by 1 base, with 22 bases between the two germline ends. CDR3 sequence: CASTKRRGVRQNTEAFF. Here the CDR3 DNA reads TGTGCCAGTACCAAAAGGCGGGGTGTTCGACAGAACACTGAAGCTTTCTTT.

This sequence joins TRBV27 and TRBJ1-6, with D hard to call. V was pared by 1 base and J by 7 bases, with 17 bases between. The CDR3 consists of 17 residues. CDR1 is MNHEY, CDR2 SMNVEV, per germline (reference sequence). The CDR3 DNA sequence: TGTGCCAGCAGTTTATTTCCGGGCCTCTGGAGGAATTCACCCCTCCACTTT. Protein: CASSLFPGLWRNSPLHF.

This chain uses TRBV12-5 with TRBJ2-4; D remains unclear. The germline gives CDR1 LGHNT, CDR2 FRNRAP. The CDR3 runs to 18 residues. The V and J ends lost 7 bases and 0 bases respectively, with 22 bases between them. The CDR3 loop is CASAPTFTSLLAKNIQYF. Written as DNA, the CDR3 is TGTGCTAGTGCCCCGACATTTACCTCACTCTTAGCCAAAAACATTCAGTACTTC.

The V gene is TRBV14, the J gene TRBJ1-1; 10 bases map to TRBD1. V trimming: 4 bases; J trimming: 5 bases; junction bases outside the gene matches: 4. Germline CDR1 SGHDN, CDR2 FVKESK. This CDR3 is 14 amino acids long. The CDR3 reads CASSLRTGGTEAFF. The CDR3 nucleotides are TGTGCCAGCAGCCTCCGGACAGGGGGGACTGAAGCTTTCTTT.

The chain employs TRBV29-1 and TRBJ2-1; 11 positions match TRBD1. Germline lookup yields CDR1 SQVTM and CDR2 ANQGSEA. The CDR3 has 14 residues. V shed 4 bases, J shed 8 bases, and the junction held 7 bases outside the gene matches. The CDR3 DNA sequence: TGCAGCGTTGTAAGAGGACAGGGGGCGCATGAGCAGTTCTTC. As protein: CSVVRGQGAHEQFF.

This chain uses TRBV11-2 with TRBJ2-6; D perhaps matches TRBD2 (6 bases). The CDR3 is 16 amino acids. V was trimmed by 4 bases and J by 2 bases, leaving 12 bases between them. Germline V gene sequence: CDR1 SGHAT, CDR2 FQNNGV. The CDR3 DNA reads as TGTGCCAGCAGCTCTTCATCTAGCGCTGGGGCCAACGTCCTGACTTTC. This sequence encodes CASSSSSSAGANVLTF.

The chain combines TRBV2 with TRBJ2-7; unclear D gene. Germline V CDR1 and CDR2: SNHLY, FYNNEI. This CDR3 has 13 amino acids. V gave up 6 bases and J gave up 0 bases, with 9 bases separating them. The CDR3 loop reads CASSVLPSYEQYF. CDR3 nucleotide sequence: TGTGCCAGCAGCGTCCTCCCCTCCTACGAGCAGTACTTC.